This T cell receptor (beta chain) was identified during a study of blood T cells in healthy people across ages. As regards this clonotype: Its specificity is unknown.

General study points: Long-lived donors exceeded aged donors in naive CD4+ cells and diversity.

The CDR3 has 19 amino acids. The ends lost 2 bases at V and 2 bases at J; junction bases unmatched: 10. From germline, CDR1 is LGHNA and CDR2 YNFKEQ. Combining a sample-barcoded 5' primer with a J-beta primer mix, a second PCR ran for about 7 to 12 cycles. TCRdb reprocessed the 5' RACE reads with MiXCR, giving one entry per CDR3 protein. Here the sample spans about 1,500,000 distinct CDR3 sequences, 28% being singletons. The chain recombines TRBV4-2 with TRBJ2-6, with 9 bases matching TRBD1. The receptor comes from a woman in her 30s in good health. Sequencing used blood. CDR3: CASSQPSRDRVTGANVLTF. The CDR3 DNA reads TGTGCCAGCAGCCAACCCAGCCGGGACAGGGTAACTGGGGCCAACGTCCTGACTTTC.